Sequencing of this T cell receptor beta chain was carried out in a study of blood T cell repertoires in COVID-19. Study background: The United States, Italy and Spain supplied acute and convalescent COVID-19 samples.

Germline assignment: CDR1 SGDLS and CDR2 YYNGEE. V shed 2 bases, J shed 9 bases, and the junction held 14 bases outside the gene matches. CDR3 length: 16 residues. In Seattle, patients joined the study during active infection and were tracked longitudinally. Profiling relied on immunoSEQ multiplex PCR, and the TCRdb table lists in-frame clones only, not all of them. The sample records about 200,000 clones, roughly 77% being singletons. The receptor's source is a woman in her forties with COVID-19, enrolled during active disease. The chain carries TRBV9 and TRBJ2-3; 8 nucleotides match TRBD2. Input material: peripheral blood. CDR3 sequence (DNA): TGTGCCAGCAGCGTCCTCGGGGCGGGGGGTAAGGGGACGCAGTATTTT. This encodes CASSVLGAGGKGTQYF.